This TCR beta chain was retrieved from a study of breast tumors, draining lymph nodes, adjacent tissues (dated by TCRdb to 2015 to 2016). Background for the entire study: Breast cancer patients provided tumor, adjacent nontumor tissue and axillary lymph nodes, and the study compared the TCR beta repertoires across these three sources. In human breast cancer, the study set out to assess how tumor, surrounding tissue and draining lymph node repertoires relate to one another and whether T cells might be exchanged between them.

This sample was sequenced with an Illumina HiSeq 2000. Multiplex PCR amplification was used to generate the TCR beta chain libraries. High-throughput sequencing was used to analyze the amplified TCR beta chain products. Using fastp at Q25 and MiXCR, TCRdb reprocessed the public reads and kept productive beta chains. Merged by CDR3 protein, the rows form single entries marked with the most common genes and DNA. In all, the sample holds about 180,000 distinct CDR3 sequences, and approximately 33% of those were seen once. The leading ten clones occupy around 4.5% of the sample. The axillary draining lymph nodes of breast cancer patients were the source of the lymph node samples. According to the germline V gene, CDR1 reads SGHNT and CDR2 reads YENEEA. The junction carries 5 bases between V and J, which are trimmed by 3 bases and 5 bases respectively. The CDR3 covers 11 residues, taking in both the cysteine and the phenylalanine. Only the CDR3 region is kept as DNA, spanning 33 bases read in frame from base 1.

This clonotype was recorded at least ten times. Its recognized antigen is unknown. Base qualities are not at hand, and no much larger clone is one base apart. Points the paper makes about the study in general: The study presented the conclusion that tumor T cells originate in lymph nodes as consistent with a hypothesis, not as something directly demonstrated. A scenario in which most tumor T cells derive from the lymph node and then expand within tumor tissue was judged to be consistent with the data. The similarity between tumor and nontumor tissue repertoires was significantly greater in luminal-like breast cancer than in basal-like breast cancer. Tumor T-cell repertoires showed less diversity than lymph node repertoires and more diversity than nontumor tissue repertoires, and tumor T-cell repertoires showed preferential V and J gene usage.

The receptor was derived from a female donor with breast cancer. Some clones in this sample may be carry-over from other donors' samples. The rearrangement combines TRBV11-3 with TRBJ2-7, with no confidently assigned D gene. Sequencing was done on a sample of axillary lymph node tissue. At the DNA level, the sequence is TGTGCCAGCAGCTTTGGTCACGAGCAGTACTTC. Its amino acids are CASSFGHEQYF. Beyond the CDR3, the reference TRBV11-3 and TRBJ2-7 genes provide the residues; the full variable domain reads: EAGVVQSPRYKIIEKKQPVAFWCNPISGHNTLYWYLQNLGQGPELLIRYENEEAVDDSQLPKDRFSAERLKGVDSTLKIQPAELGDSAVYLCASSFGHEQYFGPGTRLTVT.